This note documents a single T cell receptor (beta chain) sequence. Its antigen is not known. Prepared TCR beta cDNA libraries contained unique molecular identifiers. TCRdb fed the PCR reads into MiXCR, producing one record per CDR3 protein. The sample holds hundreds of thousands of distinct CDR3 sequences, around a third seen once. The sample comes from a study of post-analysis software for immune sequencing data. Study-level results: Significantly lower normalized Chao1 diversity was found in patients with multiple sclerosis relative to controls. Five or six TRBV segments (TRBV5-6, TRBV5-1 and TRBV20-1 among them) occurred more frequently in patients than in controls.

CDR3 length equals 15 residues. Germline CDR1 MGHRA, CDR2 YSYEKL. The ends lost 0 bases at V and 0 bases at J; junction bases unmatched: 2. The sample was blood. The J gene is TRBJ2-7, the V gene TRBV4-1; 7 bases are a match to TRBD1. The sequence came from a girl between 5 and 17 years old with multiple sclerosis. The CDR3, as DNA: TGCGCCAGCAGCCAAGATGCAGGGGGCTCCTACGAGCAGTACTTC. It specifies CASSQDAGGSYEQYF.